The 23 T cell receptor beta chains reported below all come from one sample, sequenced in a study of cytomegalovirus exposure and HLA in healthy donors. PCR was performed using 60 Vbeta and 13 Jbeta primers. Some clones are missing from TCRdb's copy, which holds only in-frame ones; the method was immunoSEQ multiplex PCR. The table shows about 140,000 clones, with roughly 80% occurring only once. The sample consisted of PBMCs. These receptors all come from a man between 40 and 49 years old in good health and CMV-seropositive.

DNA of the CDR3: TGCGCCAGCAGCCTACAGGATTCCTATGGCTACACCTTC. It specifies CASSLQDSYGYTF. The chain uses TRBV5-1 and TRBJ1-2; possibly TRBD1 for D (5 bases). Germline V gene data show CDR1 as SGHRS and CDR2 as YFSETQ. The CDR3 totals 13 residues. Trimming took off 4 bases at V and 4 bases at J, with 11 bases between the two ends.

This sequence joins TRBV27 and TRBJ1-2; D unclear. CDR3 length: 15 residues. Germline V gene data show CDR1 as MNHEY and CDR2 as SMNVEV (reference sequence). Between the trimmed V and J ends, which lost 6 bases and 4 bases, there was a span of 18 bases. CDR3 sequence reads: CASRPIDGASYGYTF. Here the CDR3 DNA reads TGTGCCAGCAGACCCATCGACGGCGCTAGCTATGGCTACACCTTC.

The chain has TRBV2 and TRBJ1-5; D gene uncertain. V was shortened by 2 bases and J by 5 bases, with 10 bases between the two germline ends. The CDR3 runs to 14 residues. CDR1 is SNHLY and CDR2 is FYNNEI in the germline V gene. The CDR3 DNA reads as TGTGCCAGCAGTGAATTGTACGGGGATCAGCCCCAGCATTTT. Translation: CASSELYGDQPQHF.

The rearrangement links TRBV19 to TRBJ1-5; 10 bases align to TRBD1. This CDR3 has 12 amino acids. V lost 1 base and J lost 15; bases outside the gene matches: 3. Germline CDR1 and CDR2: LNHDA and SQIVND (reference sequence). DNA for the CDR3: TGTGCCAGTAGTATAGGGGACAGGGGAAGGCATTTT. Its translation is CASSIGDRGRHF.

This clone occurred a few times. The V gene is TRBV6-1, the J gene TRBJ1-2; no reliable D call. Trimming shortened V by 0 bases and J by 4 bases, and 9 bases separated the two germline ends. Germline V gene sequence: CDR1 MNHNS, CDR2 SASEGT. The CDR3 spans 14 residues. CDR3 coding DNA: TGTGCCAGCAGTGAAGCACCGGGATCCTATGGCTACACCTTC. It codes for CASSEAPGSYGYTF.

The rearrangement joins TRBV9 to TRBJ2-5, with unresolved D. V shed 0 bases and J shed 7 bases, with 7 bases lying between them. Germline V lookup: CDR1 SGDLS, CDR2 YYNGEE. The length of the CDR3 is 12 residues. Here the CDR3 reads CASSVVAGTQYF. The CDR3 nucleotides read TGTGCCAGCAGCGTAGTAGCCGGGACCCAGTACTTC. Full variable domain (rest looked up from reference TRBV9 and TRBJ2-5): DSGVTQTPKHLITATGQRVTLRCSPRSGDLSVYWYQQSLDQGLQFLIQYYNGEERAKGNILERFSAQQFPDLHSELNLSSLELGDSALYFCASSVVAGTQYFGPGTRLLVL.

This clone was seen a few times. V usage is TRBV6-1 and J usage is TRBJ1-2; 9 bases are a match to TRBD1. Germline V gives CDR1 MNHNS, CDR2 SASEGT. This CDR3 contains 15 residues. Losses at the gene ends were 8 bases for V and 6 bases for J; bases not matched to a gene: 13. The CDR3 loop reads CASVPGQGPVNGYTF. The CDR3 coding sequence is TGTGCCAGCGTCCCGGGACAGGGACCTGTCAATGGCTACACCTTC.

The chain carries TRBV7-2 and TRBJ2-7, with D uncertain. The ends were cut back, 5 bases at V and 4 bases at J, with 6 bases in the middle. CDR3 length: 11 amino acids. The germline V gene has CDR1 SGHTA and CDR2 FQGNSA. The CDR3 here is CASSRFYEQYF. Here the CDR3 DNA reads TGTGCCAGCAGCCGTTTTTACGAGCAGTACTTC.

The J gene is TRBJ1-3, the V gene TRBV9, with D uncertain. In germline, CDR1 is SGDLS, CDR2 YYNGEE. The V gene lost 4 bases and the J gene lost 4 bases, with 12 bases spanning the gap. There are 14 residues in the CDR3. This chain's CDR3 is CASSTTMWGNTIYF. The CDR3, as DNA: TGTGCCAGCAGCACGACAATGTGGGGAAACACCATATATTTT.

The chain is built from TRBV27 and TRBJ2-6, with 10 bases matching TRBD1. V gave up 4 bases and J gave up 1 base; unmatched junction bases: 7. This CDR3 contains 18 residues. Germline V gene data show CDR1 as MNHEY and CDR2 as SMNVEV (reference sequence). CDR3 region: CASSYDRGLGSGANVLTF. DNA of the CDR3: TGTGCCAGCAGTTATGACAGGGGGCTTGGGTCTGGGGCCAACGTCCTGACTTTC.

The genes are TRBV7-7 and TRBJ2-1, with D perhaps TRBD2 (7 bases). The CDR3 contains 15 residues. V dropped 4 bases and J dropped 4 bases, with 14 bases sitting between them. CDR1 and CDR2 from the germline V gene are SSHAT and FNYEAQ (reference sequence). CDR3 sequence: CASSSLRGAYNEQFF. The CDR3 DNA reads TGTGCCAGCAGCTCCCTACGGGGGGCGTACAATGAGCAGTTCTTC.

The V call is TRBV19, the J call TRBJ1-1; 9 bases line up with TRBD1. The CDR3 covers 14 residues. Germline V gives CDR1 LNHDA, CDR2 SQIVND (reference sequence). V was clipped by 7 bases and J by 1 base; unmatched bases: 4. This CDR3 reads CASKDRGSNTEAFF. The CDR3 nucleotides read TGTGCCAGTAAGGACAGGGGCTCGAACACTGAAGCTTTCTTT.

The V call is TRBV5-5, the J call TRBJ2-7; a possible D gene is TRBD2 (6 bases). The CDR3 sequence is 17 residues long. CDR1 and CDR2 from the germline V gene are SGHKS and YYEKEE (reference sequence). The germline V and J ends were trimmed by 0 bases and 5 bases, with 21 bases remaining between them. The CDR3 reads CASSLGLGKTGVDEQYF. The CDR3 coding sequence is TGTGCCAGCAGCTTGGGGTTGGGGAAGACGGGGGTAGACGAGCAGTACTTC.

The CDR3 DNA sequence: TGCGCCAGCAGCCCTGGGACTAGCGGGAGGTCGGATGAGCAGTTCTTC. This encodes CASSPGTSGRSDEQFF. V usage is TRBV5-1 and J usage is TRBJ2-1; 15 nucleotides line up with TRBD2. Germline V gene data show CDR1 as SGHRS and CDR2 as YFSETQ. The CDR3 is 16 residues long. With 4 bases clipped from V and 8 bases from J, the junction kept 7 bases outside the gene matches.

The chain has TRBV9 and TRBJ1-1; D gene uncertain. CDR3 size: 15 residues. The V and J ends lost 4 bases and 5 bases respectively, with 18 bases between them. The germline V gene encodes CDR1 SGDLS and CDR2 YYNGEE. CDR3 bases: TGTGCCAGCAGCAAAGCCGGGGATGAGGGTACTGAAGCTTTCTTT. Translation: CASSKAGDEGTEAFF.

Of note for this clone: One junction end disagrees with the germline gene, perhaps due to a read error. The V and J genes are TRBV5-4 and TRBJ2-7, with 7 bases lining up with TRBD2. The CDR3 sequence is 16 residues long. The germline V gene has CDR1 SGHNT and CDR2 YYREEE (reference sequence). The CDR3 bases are TGTGCCAGCAGCCAGGCGGGAGAGCCTAAATTCCACGAGCAGTGCTTC. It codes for CASSQAGEPKFHEQCF.

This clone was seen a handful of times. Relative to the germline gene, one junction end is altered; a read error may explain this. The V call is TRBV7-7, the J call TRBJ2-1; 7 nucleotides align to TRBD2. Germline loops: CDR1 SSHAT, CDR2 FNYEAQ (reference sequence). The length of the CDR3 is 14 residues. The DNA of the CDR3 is TGTGCTAGCAGCCCGGGGACTATGTGGAATGAGCAGTTCTTC. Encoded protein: CASSPGTMWNEQFF.

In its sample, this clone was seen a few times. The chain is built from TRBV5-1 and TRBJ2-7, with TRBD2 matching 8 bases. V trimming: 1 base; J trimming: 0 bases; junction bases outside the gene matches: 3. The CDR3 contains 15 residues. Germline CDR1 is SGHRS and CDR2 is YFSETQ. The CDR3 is CASSLSGGSSYEQYF. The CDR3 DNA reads TGCGCCAGCAGCTTGTCGGGGGGGAGCTCCTACGAGCAGTACTTC.

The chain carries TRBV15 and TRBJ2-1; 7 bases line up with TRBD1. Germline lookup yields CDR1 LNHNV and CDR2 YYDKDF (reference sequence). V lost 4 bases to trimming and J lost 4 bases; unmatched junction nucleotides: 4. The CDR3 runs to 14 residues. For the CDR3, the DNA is TGTGCCACCAGCAAGGACAGGTCGTACAATGAGCAGTTCTTC. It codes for CATSKDRSYNEQFF.

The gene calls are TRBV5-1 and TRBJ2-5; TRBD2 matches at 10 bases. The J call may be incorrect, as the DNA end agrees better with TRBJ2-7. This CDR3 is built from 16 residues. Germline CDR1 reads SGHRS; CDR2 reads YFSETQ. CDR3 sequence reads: CASSLGLLAGAYEQYF. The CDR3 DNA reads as TGCGCCAGCAGCTTGGGACTTCTAGCGGGAGCCTACGAGCAGTACTTC.

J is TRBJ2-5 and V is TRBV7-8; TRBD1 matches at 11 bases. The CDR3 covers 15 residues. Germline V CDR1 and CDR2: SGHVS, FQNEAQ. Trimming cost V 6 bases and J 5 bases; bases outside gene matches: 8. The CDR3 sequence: CASRSRTGGYETQYF. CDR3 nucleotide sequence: TGTGCCAGCAGAAGTAGGACAGGGGGCTATGAGACCCAGTACTTC.

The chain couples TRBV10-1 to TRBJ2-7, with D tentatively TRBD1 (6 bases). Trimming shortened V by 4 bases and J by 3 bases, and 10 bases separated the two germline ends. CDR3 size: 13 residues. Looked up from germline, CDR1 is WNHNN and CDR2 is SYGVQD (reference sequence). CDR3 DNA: TGCGCCAGCAGTGTCCAACAGGGCTACGAGCAGTACTTC. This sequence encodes CASSVQQGYEQYF.

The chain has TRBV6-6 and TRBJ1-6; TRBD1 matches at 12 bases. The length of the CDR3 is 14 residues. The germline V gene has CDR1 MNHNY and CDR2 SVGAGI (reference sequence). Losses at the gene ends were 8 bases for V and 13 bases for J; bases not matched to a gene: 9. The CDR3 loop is CASGGGQGARPLHF. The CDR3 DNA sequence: TGTGCCAGCGGGGGGGGACAGGGGGCCCGTCCCCTCCACTTT.